These 18 T cell receptor beta chains were all obtained from the same sample, sequenced in a study of CD8+CD57+ T cells in acquired aplastic anemia. Genomic DNA acted as the template from which TCR beta VDJ combination and CDR3 sequence profiling were carried out. TCRdb re-derived calls from the reads in MiXCR, one entry per CDR3 protein. Of hundreds of thousands of distinct CDR3 sequences in the sample, about a third are singletons; the top ten hold 0.7% to 1%. Patients who underwent sequencing had shown CD8+CD57+ cell expansion by flow cytometry. The sequencing sample was made of sorted CD4+, CD8+, or CD8+CD57+ T cells (not recorded which) from PBMCs. The receptors derive from a human donor with aplastic anemia.

Ten or more counts support this clonotype. The chain employs TRBV15 and TRBJ1-3; 7 bases fit TRBD1. Germline V gene sequence: CDR1 LNHNV, CDR2 YYDKDF (reference sequence). Unmatched junction bases numbered 0, after V lost 5 bases and J lost 2 bases. The CDR3 covers 13 residues. The chain's CDR3 is CATSDRAGNTIYF. The CDR3 DNA sequence: TGTGCCACCAGCGACAGGGCTGGAAACACCATATATTTT.

This clonotype was seen many times. The chain uses TRBV19 and TRBJ1-2, with D possibly matching TRBD1 (5 bases). From germline, CDR1 is LNHDA and CDR2 SQIVND (reference sequence). The CDR3 sequence is 17 residues long. Trimming removed 5 bases at V and 0 bases at J, with 19 bases between. The CDR3 region has the DNA TGTGCCAGTAGTGACCCGGGGCGCACCTACTCTAACTATGGCTACACCTTC. Its translation is CASSDPGRTYSNYGYTF.

This clonotype was seen just once. V is TRBV10-3 and J is TRBJ2-3, with D possibly TRBD1 on 5 matching bases. There are 13 residues in the CDR3. Germline V gene sequence: CDR1 ENHRY, CDR2 SYGVKD. The ends were cut back, 10 bases at V and 3 bases at J, with 14 bases in the middle. For the CDR3, the DNA is TGTGCCAGCTTCACGCCAGGGACAGATACGCAGTATTTT. Protein product: CASFTPGTDTQYF.

The table lists this clonotype with a few counts. The chain uses TRBV5-4 and TRBJ1-5; D possibly corresponds to TRBD1 (6 bases). This CDR3 has 14 amino acids. The V gene lost 2 bases and the J gene lost 11 bases, with 17 bases spanning the gap. Germline V gene sequence: CDR1 SGHNT, CDR2 YYREEE (reference sequence). The CDR3 coding sequence is TGTGCCAGCAGCTTAGGGACACACGGGGGTGCCCAGCATTTT. This encodes CASSLGTHGGAQHF.

The chain combines TRBV11-2 with TRBJ2-3; maybe TRBD2 (7 bases). This CDR3 comprises 16 residues. With 1 base removed from V and 3 bases from J, the gap between germline ends came to 14 bases. Germline CDR1 is SGHAT and CDR2 is FQNNGV. The CDR3 loop is CASSLVGGGLTDTQYF. DNA of the CDR3: TGTGCCAGCAGCTTAGTAGGGGGGGGGCTGACAGATACGCAGTATTTT.

The CDR3 loop is CATSDTGTGGSEQYF. DNA of the CDR3: TGTGCCACCAGTGATACCGGGACAGGGGGATCCGAGCAGTACTTC. J is TRBJ2-7 and V is TRBV24-1; 11 nucleotides match TRBD1. Looked up from germline, CDR1 is KGHDR and CDR2 is SFDVKD. The J segment lost 6 bases and the V segment lost 3 bases, leaving 6 bases of the junction unmatched. The CDR3 length is 15 residues.

At least ten counts were recorded for this clonotype. The gene calls are TRBV2 and TRBJ1-1, with unresolved D. Germline V lookup: CDR1 SNHLY, CDR2 FYNNEI. The germline V and J ends were trimmed by 1 base and 5 bases, with 11 bases remaining between them. The CDR3 sequence is 14 residues long. The CDR3 DNA reads TGTGCCAGCAGTGAAGAACAGCCCTCGACTGAAGCTTTCTTT. Amino acid sequence: CASSEEQPSTEAFF. Looking up the rest from reference TRBV2 and TRBJ1-1 gives the full variable domain: EPEVTQTPSHQVTQMGQEVILRCVPISNHLYFYWYRQILGQKVEFLVSFYNNEISEKSEIFDDQFSVERPDGSNFTLKIRSTKLEDSAMYFCASSEEQPSTEAFFGQGTRLTVV.

This clonotype has ten or more counts. The CDR3 region has the DNA TGCAGTGCTAGGGTTGTTGGCAGTAATAATTCACCCCTCCACTTT. As protein: CSARVVGSNNSPLHF. The gene calls are TRBV20-1 and TRBJ1-6; D not certain. Germline CDR1 is DFQATT and CDR2 is SNEGSKA (reference sequence). The CDR3 sequence is 15 residues long. Trimming cost V 3 bases and J 5 bases, with 14 bases left between them.

V usage is TRBV24-1 and J usage is TRBJ2-1, with 8 bases aligning to TRBD1. The germline V gene has CDR1 KGHDR and CDR2 SFDVKD. J was trimmed by 6 bases and V by 3 bases; bases with no gene match: 12. The CDR3 length is 17 residues. This CDR3 is CATSDLPSGTGSNEQFF. CDR3 in DNA: TGTGCCACCAGTGATCTACCCTCCGGGACAGGTTCCAATGAGCAGTTCTTC.

This clonotype has at least ten counts. V and J are TRBV15 and TRBJ2-7; possibly TRBD1 or TRBD2 for D (5 bases each). V gave up 1 base and J gave up 4 bases, with 23 bases separating them. Looked up from germline, CDR1 is LNHNV and CDR2 is YYDKDF (reference sequence). The CDR3 is made up of 18 amino acids. The CDR3 is CATSRGRGWDGKLYEQYF. The DNA for the CDR3 is TGTGCCACCAGCAGAGGCCGCGGGTGGGACGGGAAGCTGTACGAGCAGTACTTC.

This clonotype was found many times. The chain carries TRBV19 and TRBJ2-7, with 9 bases fitting TRBD2. The J segment lost 0 bases and the V segment lost 8 bases, leaving 11 bases of the junction unmatched. The V gene's germline CDR1 is LNHDA and CDR2 SQIVND (reference sequence). The CDR3 length is 16 residues. The CDR3 DNA follows: TGTGCCAGTGCCACGTACGTAGCGGGGGACTCCTACGAGCAGTACTTC. Encoded protein: CASATYVAGDSYEQYF.

This clonotype was picked up many times. The chain has TRBV19 and TRBJ2-7; D assignment may be TRBD1 or TRBD2 (5 bases each). Trimming removed 3 bases at V and 5 bases at J, with 20 bases between. The CDR3 runs to 16 residues. Germline-derived CDR1 and CDR2 are LNHDA and SQIVND (reference sequence). As DNA, the CDR3 is TGTGCCAGTAGTATGATAGCTTCTCGCCGAGGGGACGAGCAGTACTTC. This translates into CASSMIASRRGDEQYF.

This clonotype was seen a handful of times. This chain uses TRBV6-1 with TRBJ1-1; D remains unclear. V lost 5 bases to trimming and J lost 6 bases, with 25 bases between them. Germline values: CDR1 MNHNS, CDR2 SASEGT. This CDR3 is built from 17 residues. The CDR3 loop reads CASSPLRIDGITPEAFF. CDR3 in DNA: TGTGCCAGCAGTCCCCTTCGAATTGACGGTATAACCCCTGAAGCTTTCTTT.

This clonotype has only a few counts. The chain links TRBV29-1 to TRBJ2-3, with TRBD1 as a possible D gene (6 bases). This CDR3 comprises 18 residues. Per the germline V gene, CDR1 is SQVTM and CDR2 is ANQGSEA. Trimming cost V 5 bases and J 9 bases, with 33 bases left between them. CDR3 in amino acids: CSVSMSRWDNPLRSTQYF. CDR3 sequence (DNA): TGCAGCGTTTCAATGTCCCGGTGGGACAACCCTTTAAGGTCAACGCAGTATTTT.

This clonotype occurred a few times. The rearrangement links TRBV7-3 to TRBJ2-2; 7 nucleotides agree with TRBD2. The CDR3 covers 14 residues. V dropped 1 base and J dropped 7; count of bases not matched to a gene: 3. Germline values: CDR1 SGHTA, CDR2 FQGTGA. CDR3 coding DNA: TGTGCCAGCAGCTTAATCCCGGGGGGCGGGGAGCTGTTTTTT. Its translation: CASSLIPGGGELFF.

Concerning this clonotype: This may stem from a read error, because a much larger clone lies one nucleotide away. The rearrangement links TRBV29-1 to TRBJ2-5; the D gene is possibly TRBD2 (6 bases). V was trimmed by 2 bases and J by 0 bases, leaving 19 bases between them. This CDR3 comprises 17 residues. Germline V gene lookup returns CDR1 SQVTM and CDR2 ANQGSEA. CDR3 protein: CSVEIGPAGDYQETQYF. The DNA of the CDR3 is TGCAGCGTTGAAATTGGACCAGCGGGTGATTACCAAGAGACCCAGTACTTC.

The V gene is TRBV6-5, the J gene TRBJ1-1; the D is unclear. Trimming cost V 2 bases and J 1 base, with 11 bases left between them. Germline V gene data show CDR1 as MNHEY and CDR2 as SVGAGI. The CDR3 sequence is 15 residues long. CDR3 nucleotide sequence: TGTGCCAGCAGTTACGAGGGAGTGAGGAACACTGAAGCTTTCTTT. Protein sequence: CASSYEGVRNTEAFF.

The J gene is TRBJ1-1, the V gene TRBV19; D gene unclear. Trimming cost V 7 bases and J 4 bases, with 10 bases left between them. The CDR3 is 12 residues long. Germline CDR1 is LNHDA and CDR2 is SQIVND (reference sequence). The DNA for the CDR3 is TGTGCCAGTAAGCGTGGGTCCACTGAAGCTTTCTTT. The encoded protein is CASKRGSTEAFF.